The next 16 T cell receptor beta chains were all read from a single sample in a study of T-cell reconstitution after alpha-beta-depleted transplantation in children (dated by TCRdb to the mid-2010s). The library was built by means of PCR. Sequencing took place on an Illumina HiSeq 2500. To normalize quantification of the TCRbeta repertoire, the TCR libraries were built with molecular barcoding that relied on unique molecular identifiers. TCRdb reprocessing: public reads trimmed at Q25 with fastp, clones called with MiXCR, in-frame beta chains kept. Every distinct CDR3 protein forms one entry, paired with its most common genes and DNA. Here the sample has some 250,000 distinct CDR3 sequences; approximately 12% occur a single time. The ten top clones hold roughly 2.6% of the sample. The sample consisted of PBMCs from the stem cell graft donor, taken from the stem cell graft. These receptors all come from a human donor who donated a stem cell graft to a child with acute lymphoblastic leukemia.

In this sample, this clonotype turned up many times. The rearrangement links TRBV29-1 to TRBJ2-6; D is uncertain. The germline gives CDR1 SQVTM, CDR2 ANQGSEA. V was trimmed by 4 bases and J by 2 bases, leaving 12 bases between them. The CDR3 length is 15 residues. CDR3 region: CSVVINDPGANVLTF. The CDR3 DNA follows: TGCAGCGTTGTTATTAACGACCCTGGGGCCAACGTCCTGACTTTC.

This clonotype was picked up many times. J is TRBJ1-1 and V is TRBV10-3; TRBD1 might be the D (5 bases). Deletions cut 11 bases from V and 0 bases from J, with 10 bases between. The CDR3 covers 12 residues. The germline gives CDR1 ENHRY, CDR2 SYGVKD. The CDR3 DNA reads TGTGCCGTCGGGACGGTGAACACTGAAGCTTTCTTT. Its protein is CAVGTVNTEAFF.

This clonotype was observed many times. The chain joins TRBV12-3 or TRBV12-4 to TRBJ2-5; D tentatively fits TRBD1 or TRBD2 (5 bases each). Trimming left V 1 base short and J 2 bases short, with 11 bases between. There are 15 residues in the CDR3. CDR3 in amino acids: CASSLGDVGQETQYF. For the CDR3, the DNA is TGTGCCAGCAGTTTAGGGGACGTTGGACAAGAGACCCAGTACTTC.

This clonotype was picked up many times. The chain carries TRBV5-5 and TRBJ1-2, with TRBD1 matching 7 bases. In germline, CDR1 is SGHKS, CDR2 YYEKEE (reference sequence). The CDR3 sequence is 16 residues long. J gave up 0 bases and V 4 bases, and 9 bases lay outside the gene matches. For the CDR3, the DNA is TGTGCCAGCAGCACGGGTGACAGGGACCCTAACTATGGCTACACCTTC. Translated, it gives CASSTGDRDPNYGYTF.

This clonotype was observed at least ten times. Written as DNA, the CDR3 is TGTGCCAGCAGTTTGTACCAAGGACCCTACAATGAGCAGTTCTTC. Its translation: CASSLYQGPYNEQFF. V gene TRBV12-3 or TRBV12-4 combines with J gene TRBJ2-1; D unclear. CDR3 length: 15 amino acids. The V and J ends lost 3 bases and 2 bases respectively, with 11 bases between them.

This clonotype was seen only a few times. The chain carries TRBV28 and TRBJ2-7; 7 bases are a match to TRBD1. Germline trimming cut 1 base from V and 12 bases from J; bases unmatched to any gene: 9. The CDR3 has 13 residues. Per the germline V gene, CDR1 is MDHEN and CDR2 is SYDVKM. For the CDR3, the DNA is TGTGCCAGCAGTTTATTCCCTTTGGACAGGTCGTACTTC. Its translation: CASSLFPLDRSYF.

This clonotype was seen ten or more times. The chain employs TRBV20-1 and TRBJ2-7, with D unclear. Germline CDR1 DFQATT, CDR2 SNEGSKA (reference sequence). The germline V and J ends were trimmed by 0 bases and 2 bases, with 11 bases remaining between them. The CDR3 is 14 amino acids. DNA for the CDR3: TGCAGTGCTAGAGACTCCTCGCAACCCTACGAGCAGTACTTC. Protein: CSARDSSQPYEQYF.

At least ten counts were recorded for this clonotype. The chain has TRBV11-3 and TRBJ2-6, with a possible D match to TRBD1 (6 bases). Trimming stripped 3 bases from V and 0 bases from J, with 21 bases between. CDR1 SGHNT and CDR2 YENEEA come from the germline V gene. The CDR3 has 20 amino acids. As DNA, the CDR3 is TGTGCCAGCAGCTTCGGTTCCACAATCAACAGGGTCTCTGGGGCCAACGTCCTGACTTTC. Its protein is CASSFGSTINRVSGANVLTF.

This clonotype occurred a few times. V is TRBV5-1 and J is TRBJ2-7; D tentatively reads TRBD1 or TRBD2 (5 bases each). The CDR3 has 12 amino acids. Germline lookup yields CDR1 SGHRS and CDR2 YFSETQ. V lost 1 base and J 5 bases, leaving 7 bases between the germline ends. As DNA, the CDR3 is TGCGCCAGCAGCTTGCGAGGGGACGAGCAGTACTTC. Translating gives CASSLRGDEQYF.

At least ten counts were recorded for this clonotype. The chain carries TRBV3-1 and TRBJ2-7; 10 positions match TRBD2. CDR3 length: 16 residues. The V segment lost 6 bases and the J segment 3 bases; nucleotides outside the gene matches: 11. Germline-derived CDR1 and CDR2 are LGHDT and YNNKEL (reference sequence). DNA of the CDR3: TGTGCCAGCAGTCATCCTAGCGGGGGAATCTACTACGAGCAGTACTTC. As protein: CASSHPSGGIYYEQYF.

This clonotype was seen many times. The J gene is TRBJ2-3, the V gene TRBV5-1; 9 bases fit TRBD1. Trimming cost V 5 bases and J 6 bases; bases outside gene matches: 4. The CDR3 sequence is 13 residues long. Germline V gene sequence: CDR1 SGHRS, CDR2 YFSETQ. CDR3 bases: TGCGCCAGCAGGGCGGACAGGGGCGATACGCAGTATTTT. It is translated as CASRADRGDTQYF.

This clonotype was counted a few times. CDR3 sequence (DNA): TGTGCCTGGAGGGACAGTACCAATCAGCCCCAGCATTTT. Translated: CAWRDSTNQPQHF. This chain links TRBV30 with TRBJ1-5, with D possibly TRBD1 on 6 matching bases. This CDR3 spans 13 amino acids. Germline loops: CDR1 GTSNPN, CDR2 SVGIG (reference sequence). Trimming removed 3 bases at V and 3 bases at J, with 9 bases between.

This clonotype was seen ten or more times. The rearrangement links TRBV5-1 to TRBJ1-5; D gene uncertain. Germline CDR1 is SGHRS and CDR2 is YFSETQ. V was cut by 3 bases and J by 7 bases, with 17 bases left in between. This CDR3 has 15 amino acids. The CDR3 spells CASSWAGEREQPQHF. DNA for the CDR3: TGCGCCAGCAGCTGGGCCGGGGAGCGGGAACAGCCCCAGCATTTT.

This clonotype was picked up a small number of times. The V gene is TRBV4-3, the J gene TRBJ2-1; no clear D. The V and J ends lost 0 bases and 8 bases respectively, with 17 bases between them. Germline CDR1 LGHNA, CDR2 YSLEER. This CDR3 is built from 16 residues. The CDR3 DNA reads TGCGCCAGCAGCCAAGATCGTCAAGCCCCCGGGTATGAGCAGTTCTTC. This translates into CASSQDRQAPGYEQFF.

This clonotype was picked up many times. V is TRBV6-5 and J is TRBJ2-7; D unclear. From germline, CDR1 is MNHEY and CDR2 SVGAGI. The CDR3 is 15 amino acids. V lost 0 bases and J 2 bases, leaving 11 bases between the germline ends. The CDR3 DNA follows: TGTGCCAGCAGTTACTCGGGGAAAGAGCCCTACGAGCAGTACTTC. This gives the protein CASSYSGKEPYEQYF.

J is TRBJ1-2 and V is TRBV6-1, with 9 bases identical to TRBD1. This CDR3 has 13 residues. The germline CDR1 and CDR2 sequences are MNHNS and SASEGT. The junction had 5 bases not matched to a gene; V was cut back by 5 bases and J by 7 bases. CDR3 nucleotide sequence: TGTGCCAGCAGTCGGGACAGGGCTCGTGGCTACACCTTC. Translation: CASSRDRARGYTF.